This T cell receptor beta chain was profiled in a study of shared clonotypes between healthy human individuals. The V gene lost 1 base and the J gene lost 10 bases, with 8 bases spanning the gap. The CDR3 has 13 amino acids. In germline, CDR1 is SGHDN, CDR2 FVKESK. Assay: immunoSEQ multiplex PCR; the TCRdb copy retains only in-frame clones and omits some. This table holds about 980,000 clones, less than 85% found once. This TCR was sampled from a man in his late teens or twenties in good health. The genes are TRBV14 and TRBJ1-6; the D gene is possibly TRBD1 (5 bases). Sequenced: memory CD4+ T cells sorted from blood. As to subset: CD45RA-negative fraction. CDR3 nucleotides: TGTGCCAGCAGCCAAGCAAGGGGATCACCCCTCCACTTT. This codes for CASSQARGSPLHF.